The next 18 T cell receptor beta chains were all read from a single sample in a study of T cells in Graves' hyperthyroidism and ophthalmopathy. What was amplified from RNA transcripts were TCR beta CDR3 regions. The HTBI primer set served for first-round RT-PCR of the TCR CDR3. One entry per CDR3 protein, called by TCRdb with MiXCR from the multiplex PCR reads. Counted here are some 740,000 distinct CDR3 sequences, 12% to 15% occurring once; the ten biggest clones make up about a tenth. Specimen: blood. The receptors derive from a woman in her late teens or twenties with Graves' hyperthyroidism.

This clonotype was seen ten or more times. This chain connects TRBV18 to TRBJ2-7, with D maybe TRBD1 (6 bases). The CDR3 loop spans 15 amino acids. The germline V and J ends were trimmed by 1 base and 5 bases, with 15 bases remaining between them. Germline lookup yields CDR1 KGHSH and CDR2 LQKENI. In DNA, the CDR3 is TGTGCCAGCTCACCACTACAGGGTGCTGCGGACGAGCAGTACTTC. This gives the protein CASSPLQGAADEQYF.

This clonotype was seen more than once but under ten times. The V and J genes are TRBV15 and TRBJ2-3; D may be TRBD2 (6 bases). The CDR3 consists of 12 residues. The V gene's germline CDR1 is LNHNV and CDR2 YYDKDF (reference sequence). Trimming took off 8 bases at V and 5 bases at J, with 11 bases between the two ends. CDR3 in DNA: TGTGCCACCGGGGCGGGGTTAGATACGCAGTATTTT. It yields the protein CATGAGLDTQYF.

Only a few counts were recorded for this clonotype. The chain uses TRBV5-1 and TRBJ1-1; perhaps TRBD1 as D (5 bases). CDR3 length equals 13 residues. The germline V gene encodes CDR1 SGHRS and CDR2 YFSETQ. Trimming cost V 4 bases and J 3 bases, with 10 bases left between them. DNA of the CDR3: TGCGCCAGCAGCGATTGGGGGGACACTGAAGCTTTCTTT. It encodes CASSDWGDTEAFF.

This clonotype was detected ten times or more. The CDR3 loop is CASSVWGTGEHYGYTF. The CDR3 DNA is TGTGCCAGCAGCGTATGGGGGACAGGGGAGCACTATGGCTACACCTTC. V gene TRBV9 combines with J gene TRBJ1-2, with 10 bases identical to TRBD1. Germline V CDR1 and CDR2: SGDLS, YYNGEE. This CDR3 contains 16 residues. The V gene end was trimmed by 1 base and the J gene end by 3 bases; junction bases not matched to a gene: 6. Using reference TRBV9 and TRBJ1-2 for the parts outside the CDR3, the full variable domain is DSGVTQTPKHLITATGQRVTLRCSPRSGDLSVYWYQQSLDQGLQFLIQYYNGEERAKGNILERFSAQQFPDLHSELNLSSLELGDSALYFCASSVWGTGEHYGYTFGSGTRLTVV.

This clonotype was seen ten or more times. The genes are TRBV12-3 or TRBV12-4 and TRBJ2-1; 7 bases align to TRBD2. V dropped 6 bases and J dropped 3; count of bases not matched to a gene: 11. This CDR3 comprises 16 residues. The CDR3 here is CASRGGGERDYNEQFF. The CDR3 DNA follows: TGTGCCAGCAGGGGGGGAGGGGAGCGAGACTACAATGAGCAGTTCTTC.

This clonotype was detected a few times. Given a much more abundant clone one base away, this may be a read error. The chain uses TRBV28 and TRBJ2-1; tentative D call: TRBD2 (6 bases). The germline V gene has CDR1 MDHEN and CDR2 SYDVKM. The CDR3 is 16 amino acids. CDR3 in DNA: TGTGCCAGCAGCGACGGGACTCTCAGAGACTACAAAGAGCAGTTCTTC. Protein: CASSDGTLRDYKEQFF.

This clonotype was detected only a few times. The chain uses TRBV10-1 and TRBJ2-6, with 7 bases fitting TRBD1. The germline V gene encodes CDR1 WNHNN and CDR2 SYGVQD (reference sequence). The CDR3 sequence is 14 residues long. V gave up 5 bases and J gave up 4 bases; unmatched junction bases: 2. The CDR3 DNA reads TGCGCCAGCAGTACAGGGGACGGGGCCAACGTCCTGACTTTC. It is translated as CASSTGDGANVLTF.

The chain uses TRBV4-1 and TRBJ2-7, with 12 nucleotides matching TRBD1. This CDR3 has 20 residues. Trimming at V came to 2 bases and at J to 1 base, leaving 15 bases not matched to a gene. Germline values: CDR1 MGHRA, CDR2 YSYEKL. The CDR3 reads CASSQITGTGGPFGSYEQYF. The CDR3 DNA sequence: TGCGCCAGCAGCCAAATAACTGGGACAGGGGGCCCCTTCGGGTCCTACGAGCAGTACTTC.

There are a few counts of this clonotype. The chain is built from TRBV19 and TRBJ2-1, with 13 bases matching TRBD2. J gave up 5 bases and V 5 bases, and 9 bases lay outside the gene matches. The V gene's germline CDR1 is LNHDA and CDR2 SQIVND (reference sequence). This CDR3 contains 17 residues. DNA of the CDR3: TGTGCCAGTAGTCATCGACTAGCGGGAGGTCACCACAATGAGCAGTTCTTC. Residues: CASSHRLAGGHHNEQFF.

This clonotype has a handful of counts. The CDR3 DNA sequence: TGTGCCAGCAGTTTAACAGAAGGGAGCACTGAAGCTTTCTTT. Protein product: CASSLTEGSTEAFF. The chain uses TRBV12-3 or TRBV12-4 and TRBJ1-1; D remains ambiguous. The CDR3 has 14 amino acids. V lost 2 bases to trimming and J lost 4 bases, with 11 bases between them.

This clonotype was observed a handful of times. This could be a read error, since a much larger clone is one nucleotide away. The V and J genes are TRBV20-1 and TRBJ2-1; 16 nucleotides agree with TRBD2. Germline V gene lookup returns CDR1 DFQATT and CDR2 SNEGSKA (reference sequence). This CDR3 region has 15 residues. Trimming cost V 4 bases and J 9 bases; bases outside gene matches: 6. Written as DNA, the CDR3 is TGCAGTGCTAAAGGGACTAGCGGGAGGGCGACTGAGCAGTTCTTC. Its translation is CSAKGTSGRATEQFF.

To note about this clonotype: This could be a read error, since a much larger clone is one nucleotide away. The rearrangement links TRBV20-1 to TRBJ2-3; 10 bases are shared with TRBD2. Per the germline V gene, CDR1 is DFQATT and CDR2 is SNEGSKA (reference sequence). The CDR3 contains 13 residues. The trim removed 7 bases at V and 6 bases at J, leaving 7 bases unmatched. CDR3 in DNA: TGCAGTGTTTTTTTACTAGCGGGGGATACGCAGTATTTT. It specifies CSVFLLAGDTQYF.

This clonotype was observed at least ten times. The chain has TRBV7-9 and TRBJ2-7, with D possibly TRBD1 on 6 matching bases. This CDR3 has 16 residues. The germline CDR1 and CDR2 sequences are SEHNR and FQNEAQ (reference sequence). V lost 2 bases and J lost 1, with 15 bases in between. Here the CDR3 DNA reads TGTGCCAGCAGCTTAAAAGAGGGACACCTATCCTACGAGCAGTACTTC. Protein product: CASSLKEGHLSYEQYF.

This clonotype showed up many times. V and J are TRBV2 and TRBJ1-6; unclear D gene. V lost 5 bases and J lost 6, with 11 bases in between. This CDR3 comprises 14 residues. CDR1 SNHLY and CDR2 FYNNEI come from the germline V gene. In nucleotides, the CDR3 is TGTGCCAGCAGTCCGGACGCTACTAATTCACCCCTCCACTTT. It codes for CASSPDATNSPLHF.

The chain carries TRBV5-1 and TRBJ2-2; possible D gene TRBD2, 6 bases. V was trimmed by 7 bases and J by 5 bases, leaving 15 bases between them. The CDR3 is made up of 14 amino acids. The germline CDR1 and CDR2 sequences are SGHRS and YFSETQ. DNA of the CDR3: TGCGCCAGCCGCCGGGACTGGGGAACCGGGGAGCTGTTTTTT. Its protein is CASRRDWGTGELFF.

This clonotype was detected ten times or more. This sequence joins TRBV14 and TRBJ2-7, with D unclear. Between the trimmed V and J ends, which lost 2 bases and 1 base, there was a span of 6 bases. There are 13 residues in the CDR3. Per germline, CDR1 SGHDN and CDR2 FVKESK. The CDR3 here is CASSQWASYEQYF. The CDR3 DNA follows: TGTGCCAGCAGCCAATGGGCTTCCTACGAGCAGTACTTC.

Points on this clonotype: Since a much larger clone is just one base distant, this may be a read error. J is TRBJ2-4 and V is TRBV11-2; 8 bases fit TRBD2. This CDR3 is built from 13 residues. Germline assignment: CDR1 SGHAT and CDR2 FQNNGV. CDR3 protein: CVSSLDRGGIQYF. The CDR3 DNA sequence: TGTGTCAGCAGCTTAGATCGGGGGGGCATTCAGTACTTC.

This clonotype came up a few times. This chain joins TRBV20-1 and TRBJ2-5; the match to TRBD2 covers 7 bases. From germline, CDR1 is DFQATT and CDR2 SNEGSKA (reference sequence). The CDR3 runs 15 residues. The J segment lost 4 bases and the V segment lost 3 bases, leaving 11 bases of the junction unmatched. The CDR3 DNA follows: TGCAGTGCTAGTTACGGGAGGCAGGGTGGAGAGACCCAGTACTTC. Its translation is CSASYGRQGGETQYF.